The 3 T cell receptor beta chains presented below share a single source sample, sequenced in a study of cytomegalovirus exposure and HLA in healthy donors (dated by TCRdb to 2017 to 2019). Libraries were made using the immunoSEQ multiplex PCR assay. The multiplex PCR relied on a mix of 60 forward primers for TCR Vbeta segments and 13 reverse primers for TCR Jbeta segments. Entries here come from immuneACCESS through TCRdb and include only in-frame sequences with V and J called. Some clones fail to appear in such tables; in the studies checked, an unresolved V gene covers under half of the shortfall, and the cause of the remainder is unknown. The sample has 200,000 to 250,000 clones on record, 70% to 80% of them singletons. Of the sample, roughly 2.5% is held by the ten largest clones. What was sequenced was PBMCs. The receptors originated from a woman aged 60-70 years in good health and CMV-seropositive.

CDR3: CASSPRLELAPDTQYF. CDR3 DNA: TGCGCCAGCAGCCCTAGACTAGAACTCGCCCCAGATACGCAGTATTTT. The V and J genes are TRBV10-1 and TRBJ2-3, with a possible D match to TRBD2 (6 bases). CDR1 and CDR2 (germline): WNHNN, SYGVQD (reference sequence). The CDR3 loop spans 16 amino acids. V was trimmed by 6 bases and J by 4 bases, leaving 20 bases between them.

This clone was counted a single time. CDR3 loop: CASSQGGQHSGANVLTF. CDR3 DNA: TGTGCCAGCAGCCAAGGGGGACAGCACTCTGGGGCCAACGTCCTGACTTTC. The chain carries TRBV4-2 and TRBJ2-6; 7 nucleotides match TRBD1. Germline CDR1 LGHNA, CDR2 YNFKEQ. V shed 1 base and J 0 bases; nucleotides not matched to a gene: 3. The CDR3 has 17 amino acids.

This clone was picked up one time. The chain employs TRBV6-5 and TRBJ2-1, with D unresolved. Deletions cut 5 bases from V and 7 bases from J, with 15 bases between. The CDR3 extends over 14 amino acids. Germline lookup yields CDR1 MNHEY and CDR2 SVGAGI. CDR3 nucleotide sequence: TGTGCCAGCAGTACCTATCTCAGAGGAAATGAGCAGTTCTTC. Translated, it gives CASSTYLRGNEQFF.